This T cell receptor (beta chain) was obtained from a study of T cell responses to AZD1222 COVID-19 vaccine. About the study: Second-dose schedules of about 4 or about 12 weeks were combined. General study results and limits: Reportedly, nearly half the spike-specific TCRs target unmutated variant regions. Just six AZD1222 recipients were seropositive at baseline.

Repertoires were generated with immunoSEQ multiplex PCR, while TCRdb's copy carries only in-frame clones and drops some. The data contain some 96,000 clones, about nine tenths of them singletons. Germline V CDR1 and CDR2: SGHRS, YFSETQ. The CDR3 contains 14 residues. The V and J ends lost 4 bases and 2 bases, in that order; junction bases with no gene match: 5. Turning to this clone: Its antigen is currently unknown.

This chain connects TRBV5-1 to TRBJ1-1; 7 bases are shared with TRBD1. The specimen was peripheral blood, collected on day 0 of AZD1222 vaccination. This clonotype was sampled from an adult in good health. The CDR3, as DNA: TGCGCCAGCAGCGCCGGGACAGCAAACACTGAAGCTTTCTTT. Translating it yields CASSAGTANTEAFF.